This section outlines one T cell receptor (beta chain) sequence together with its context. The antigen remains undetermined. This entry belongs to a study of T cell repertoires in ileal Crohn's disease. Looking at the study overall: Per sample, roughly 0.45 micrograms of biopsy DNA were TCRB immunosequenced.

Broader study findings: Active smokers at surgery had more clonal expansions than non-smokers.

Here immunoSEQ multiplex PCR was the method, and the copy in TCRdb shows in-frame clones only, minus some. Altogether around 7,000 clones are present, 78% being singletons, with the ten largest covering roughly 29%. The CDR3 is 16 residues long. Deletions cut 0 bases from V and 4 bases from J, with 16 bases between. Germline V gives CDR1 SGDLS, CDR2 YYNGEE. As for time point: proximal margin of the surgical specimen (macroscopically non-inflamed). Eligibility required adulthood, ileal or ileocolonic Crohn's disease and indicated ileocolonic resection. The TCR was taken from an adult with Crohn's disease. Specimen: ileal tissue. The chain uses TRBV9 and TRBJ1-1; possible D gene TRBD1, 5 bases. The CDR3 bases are TGTGCCAGCAGCGTAGGTGGTGGGGGAGGTGGCACTGAAGCTTTCTTT. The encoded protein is CASSVGGGGGGTEAFF.